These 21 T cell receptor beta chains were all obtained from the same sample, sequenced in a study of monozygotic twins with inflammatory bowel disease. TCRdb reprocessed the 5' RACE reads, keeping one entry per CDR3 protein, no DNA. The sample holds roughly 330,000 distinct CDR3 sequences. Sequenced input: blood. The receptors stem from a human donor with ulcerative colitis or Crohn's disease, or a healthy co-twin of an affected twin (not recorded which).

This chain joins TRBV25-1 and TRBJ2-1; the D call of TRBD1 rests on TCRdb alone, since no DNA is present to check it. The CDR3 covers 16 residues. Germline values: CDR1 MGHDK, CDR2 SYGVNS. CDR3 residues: CASSEIRTGGYNEQFF. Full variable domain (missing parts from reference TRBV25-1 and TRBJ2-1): EADIYQTPRYLVIGTGKKITLECSQTMGHDKMYWYQQDPGMELHLIHYSYGVNSTEKGDLSSESTVSRIRTEHFPLTLESARPSHTSQYLCASSEIRTGGYNEQFFGPGTRLTVL.

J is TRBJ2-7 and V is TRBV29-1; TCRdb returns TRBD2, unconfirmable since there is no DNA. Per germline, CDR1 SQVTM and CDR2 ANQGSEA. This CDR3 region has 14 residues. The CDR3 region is CSAGGGITSYEQYF.

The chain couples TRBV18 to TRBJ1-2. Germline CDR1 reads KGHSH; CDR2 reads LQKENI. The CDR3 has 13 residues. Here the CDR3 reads CASSREGNYGYTF.

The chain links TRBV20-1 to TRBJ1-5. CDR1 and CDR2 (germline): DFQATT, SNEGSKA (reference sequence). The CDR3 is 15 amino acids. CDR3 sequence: CSARFSGVGNQPQHF.

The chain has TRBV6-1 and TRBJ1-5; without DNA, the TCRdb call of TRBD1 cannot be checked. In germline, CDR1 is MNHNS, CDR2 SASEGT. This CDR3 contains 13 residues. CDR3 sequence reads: CASSVVGQRPQHF.

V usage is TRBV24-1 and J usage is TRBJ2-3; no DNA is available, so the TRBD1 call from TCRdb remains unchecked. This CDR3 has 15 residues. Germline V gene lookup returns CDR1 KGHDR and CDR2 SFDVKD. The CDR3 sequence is CATSEGDSYTDTQYF.

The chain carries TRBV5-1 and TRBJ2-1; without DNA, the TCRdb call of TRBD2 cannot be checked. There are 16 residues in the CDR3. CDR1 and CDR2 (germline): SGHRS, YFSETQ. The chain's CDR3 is CASSPGLVFPYDEQFF.

The CDR3 reads CASSEDTSYNEQFF. The genes are TRBV9 and TRBJ2-1; with no DNA, the TCRdb D assignment of TRBD1 cannot be verified. CDR3 length: 14 amino acids. Germline values: CDR1 SGDLS, CDR2 YYNGEE.

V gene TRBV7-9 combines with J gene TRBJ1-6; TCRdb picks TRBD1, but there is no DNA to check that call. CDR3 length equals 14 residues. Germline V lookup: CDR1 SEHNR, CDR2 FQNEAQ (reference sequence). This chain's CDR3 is CASSPGTGVSPLHF.

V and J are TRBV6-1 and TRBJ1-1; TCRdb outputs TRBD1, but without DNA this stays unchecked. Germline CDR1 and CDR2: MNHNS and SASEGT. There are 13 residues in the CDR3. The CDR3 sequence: CASSDFDRGMAFF.

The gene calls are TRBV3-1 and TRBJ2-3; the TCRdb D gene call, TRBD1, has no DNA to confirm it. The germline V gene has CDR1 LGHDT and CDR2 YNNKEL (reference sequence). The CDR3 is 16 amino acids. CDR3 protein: CASSQEMAAPTDTQYF.

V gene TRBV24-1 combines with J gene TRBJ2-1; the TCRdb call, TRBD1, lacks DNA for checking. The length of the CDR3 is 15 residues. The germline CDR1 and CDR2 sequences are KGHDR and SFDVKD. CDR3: CATSDPGQGSNEQFF.

The CDR3 protein is CASSLAGSDYNEQFF. This rearrangement joins TRBV5-1 to TRBJ2-1. The CDR3 sequence is 15 residues long. Germline loops: CDR1 SGHRS, CDR2 YFSETQ.

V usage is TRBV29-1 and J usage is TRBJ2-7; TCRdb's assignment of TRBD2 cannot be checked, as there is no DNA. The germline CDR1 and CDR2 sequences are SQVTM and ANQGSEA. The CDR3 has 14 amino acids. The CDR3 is CSVIGGGGYYEQYF.

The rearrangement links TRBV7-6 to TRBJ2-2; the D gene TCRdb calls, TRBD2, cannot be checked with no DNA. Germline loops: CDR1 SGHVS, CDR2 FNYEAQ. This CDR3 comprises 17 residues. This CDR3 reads CASSLAGGSPNTGELFF.

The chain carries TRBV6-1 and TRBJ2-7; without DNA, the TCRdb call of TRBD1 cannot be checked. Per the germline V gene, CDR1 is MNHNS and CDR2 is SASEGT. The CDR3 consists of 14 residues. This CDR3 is CASTKGAGTYEQYF.

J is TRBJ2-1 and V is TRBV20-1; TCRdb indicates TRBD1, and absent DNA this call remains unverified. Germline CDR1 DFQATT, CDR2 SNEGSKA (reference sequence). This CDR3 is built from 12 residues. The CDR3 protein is CSARPGWDEQFF.

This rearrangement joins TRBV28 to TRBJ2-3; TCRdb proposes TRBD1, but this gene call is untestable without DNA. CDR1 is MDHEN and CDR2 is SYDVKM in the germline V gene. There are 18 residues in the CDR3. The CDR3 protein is CASSTPTDSRGAQGTQYF.

The CDR3 here is CASSLSYGGFRDEQFF. The chain carries TRBV5-1 and TRBJ2-1; TCRdb's D call of TRBD1 is untestable without DNA. The CDR3 consists of 16 residues. Germline CDR1 SGHRS, CDR2 YFSETQ.

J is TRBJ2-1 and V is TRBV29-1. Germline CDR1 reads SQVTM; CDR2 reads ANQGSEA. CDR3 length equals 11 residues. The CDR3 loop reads CSVDEETKQFF.

CDR3 sequence reads: CASSPRGVGDRNEKLFF. This rearrangement joins TRBV3-1 to TRBJ1-4; no DNA is available, so the TRBD1 call from TCRdb remains unchecked. Germline V gene data show CDR1 as LGHDT and CDR2 as YNNKEL (reference sequence). The CDR3 consists of 17 residues.